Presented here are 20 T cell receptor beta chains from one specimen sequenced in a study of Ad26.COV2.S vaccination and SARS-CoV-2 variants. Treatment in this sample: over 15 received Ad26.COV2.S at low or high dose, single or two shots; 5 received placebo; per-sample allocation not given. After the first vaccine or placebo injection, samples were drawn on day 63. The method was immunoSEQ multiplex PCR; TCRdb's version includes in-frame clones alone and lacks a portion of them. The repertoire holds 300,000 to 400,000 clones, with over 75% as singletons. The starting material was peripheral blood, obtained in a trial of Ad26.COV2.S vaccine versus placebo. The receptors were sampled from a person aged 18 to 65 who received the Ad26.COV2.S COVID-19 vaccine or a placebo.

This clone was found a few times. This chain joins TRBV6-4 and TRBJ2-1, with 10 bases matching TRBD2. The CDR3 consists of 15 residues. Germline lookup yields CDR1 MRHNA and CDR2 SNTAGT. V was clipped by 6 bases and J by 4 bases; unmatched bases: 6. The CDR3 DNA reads TGTGCCAGCAGCGCCCTAGCGGGAGCTTACAATGAGCAGTTCTTC. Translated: CASSALAGAYNEQFF.

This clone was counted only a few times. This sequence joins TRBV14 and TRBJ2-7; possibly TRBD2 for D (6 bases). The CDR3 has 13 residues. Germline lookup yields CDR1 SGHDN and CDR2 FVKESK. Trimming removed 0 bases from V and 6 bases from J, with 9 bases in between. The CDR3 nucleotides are TGTGCCAGCAGCCAAGATGGGAGGAGCGAGCAGTACTTC. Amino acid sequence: CASSQDGRSEQYF.

CDR3 sequence (DNA): TGTGCCAGCAGCGTAGGGACACTTGCCAACACCGGGGAGCTGTTTTTT. This sequence encodes CASSVGTLANTGELFF. The V gene is TRBV9, the J gene TRBJ2-2; D may be TRBD1 (5 bases). This CDR3 is built from 16 residues. Germline-derived CDR1 and CDR2 are SGDLS and YYNGEE. Trimming took 0 bases from V and 2 from J, leaving 11 bases between them. The complete variable domain, with remaining parts taken from reference TRBV9 and TRBJ2-2, reads DSGVTQTPKHLITATGQRVTLRCSPRSGDLSVYWYQQSLDQGLQFLIQYYNGEERAKGNILERFSAQQFPDLHSELNLSSLELGDSALYFCASSVGTLANTGELFFGEGSRLTVL.

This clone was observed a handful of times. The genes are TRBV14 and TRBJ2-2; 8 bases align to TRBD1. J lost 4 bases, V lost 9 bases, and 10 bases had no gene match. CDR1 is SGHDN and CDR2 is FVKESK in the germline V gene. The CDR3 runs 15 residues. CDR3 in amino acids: CASRKGTGITGELFF. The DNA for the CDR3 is TGTGCCAGTAGGAAAGGGACAGGAATCACCGGGGAGCTGTTTTTT. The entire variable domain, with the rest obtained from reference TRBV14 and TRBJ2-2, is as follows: EAGVTQFPSHSVIEKGQTVTLRCDPISGHDNLYWYRRVMGKEIKFLLHFVKESKQDESGMPNNRFLAERTGGTYSTLKVQPAELEDSGVYFCASRKGTGITGELFFGEGSRLTVL.

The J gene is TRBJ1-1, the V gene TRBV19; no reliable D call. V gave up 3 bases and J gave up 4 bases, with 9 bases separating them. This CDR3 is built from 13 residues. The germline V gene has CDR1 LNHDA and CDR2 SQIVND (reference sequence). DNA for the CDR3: TGTGCCAGTAGTATGGGGTCGGGCACTGAAGCTTTCTTT. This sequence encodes CASSMGSGTEAFF.

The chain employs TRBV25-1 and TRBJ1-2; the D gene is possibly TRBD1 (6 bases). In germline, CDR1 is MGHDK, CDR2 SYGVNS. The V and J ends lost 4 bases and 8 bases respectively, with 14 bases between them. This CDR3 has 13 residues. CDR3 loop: CASSGGAASGYTF. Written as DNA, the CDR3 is TGTGCCAGCAGTGGGGGGGCCGCCTCCGGCTACACCTTC.

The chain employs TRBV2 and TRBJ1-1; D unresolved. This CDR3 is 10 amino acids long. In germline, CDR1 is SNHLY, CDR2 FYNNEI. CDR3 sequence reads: CAQGGNEAFF. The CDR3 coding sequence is TGTGCTCAAGGAGGAAATGAAGCTTTCTTT.

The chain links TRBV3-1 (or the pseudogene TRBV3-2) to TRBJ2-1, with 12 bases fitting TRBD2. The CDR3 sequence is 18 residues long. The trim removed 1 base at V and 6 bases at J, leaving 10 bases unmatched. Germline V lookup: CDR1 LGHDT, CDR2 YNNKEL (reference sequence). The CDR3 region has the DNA TGTGCCAGCAGCCAAGTTTCCAGACTAGCGGGGGACCCCAATGAGCAGTTCTTC. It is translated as CASSQVSRLAGDPNEQFF.

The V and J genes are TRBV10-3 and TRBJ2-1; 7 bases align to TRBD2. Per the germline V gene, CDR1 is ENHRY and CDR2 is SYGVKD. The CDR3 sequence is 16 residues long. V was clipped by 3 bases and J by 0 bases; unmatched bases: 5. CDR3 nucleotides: TGTGCCATCAGTGATGGGGGAGGGGACTCCTACAATGAGCAGTTCTTC. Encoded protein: CAISDGGGDSYNEQFF.

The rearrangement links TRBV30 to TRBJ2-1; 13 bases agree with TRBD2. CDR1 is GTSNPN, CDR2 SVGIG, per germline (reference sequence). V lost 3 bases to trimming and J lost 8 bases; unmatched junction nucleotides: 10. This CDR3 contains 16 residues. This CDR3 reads CAWRDTSGGAWDEQFF. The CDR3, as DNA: TGTGCCTGGAGAGATACTAGCGGGGGGGCTTGGGATGAGCAGTTCTTC.

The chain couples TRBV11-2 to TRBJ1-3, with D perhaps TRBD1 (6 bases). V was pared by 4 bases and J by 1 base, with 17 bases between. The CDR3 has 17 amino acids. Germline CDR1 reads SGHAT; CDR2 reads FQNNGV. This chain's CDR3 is CASSSNRQAASGNTIYF. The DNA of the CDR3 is TGTGCCAGCAGCTCCAACCGACAGGCAGCATCTGGAAACACCATATATTTT.

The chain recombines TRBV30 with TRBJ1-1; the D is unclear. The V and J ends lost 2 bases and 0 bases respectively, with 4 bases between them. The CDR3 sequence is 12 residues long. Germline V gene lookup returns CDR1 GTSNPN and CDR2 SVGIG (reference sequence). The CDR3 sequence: CAWSTVNTEAFF. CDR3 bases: TGTGCCTGGAGTACTGTGAACACTGAAGCTTTCTTT.

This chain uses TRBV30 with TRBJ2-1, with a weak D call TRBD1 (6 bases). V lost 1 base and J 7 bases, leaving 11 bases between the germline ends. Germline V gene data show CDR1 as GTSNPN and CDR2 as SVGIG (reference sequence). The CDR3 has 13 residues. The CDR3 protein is CAWSGGLKNEQFF. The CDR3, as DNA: TGTGCCTGGAGTGGGGGGCTTAAGAATGAGCAGTTCTTC.

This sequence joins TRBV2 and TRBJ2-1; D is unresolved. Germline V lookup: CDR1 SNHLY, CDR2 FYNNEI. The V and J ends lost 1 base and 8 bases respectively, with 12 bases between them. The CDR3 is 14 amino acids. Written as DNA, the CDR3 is TGTGCCAGCAGTGAAGGGGAATTCTCTGATGAGCAGTTCTTC. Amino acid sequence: CASSEGEFSDEQFF.

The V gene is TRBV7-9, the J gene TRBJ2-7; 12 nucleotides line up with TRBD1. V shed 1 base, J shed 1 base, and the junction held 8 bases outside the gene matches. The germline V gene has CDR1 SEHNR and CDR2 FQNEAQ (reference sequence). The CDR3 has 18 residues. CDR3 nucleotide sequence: TGTGCCAGCAGCTTAGGGGGACAGGGGGCGCGTCTTTCCTACGAGCAGTACTTC. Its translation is CASSLGGQGARLSYEQYF.

CDR3 sequence (DNA): TGTGCCAGCAGCTTACACGGCACTGAAGCTTTCTTT. Protein product: CASSLHGTEAFF. The V call is TRBV7-8, the J call TRBJ1-1; D call uncertain. Trimming shortened V by 2 bases and J by 4 bases, and 5 bases separated the two germline ends. Germline V gene data show CDR1 as SGHVS and CDR2 as FQNEAQ. This CDR3 is 12 amino acids long.

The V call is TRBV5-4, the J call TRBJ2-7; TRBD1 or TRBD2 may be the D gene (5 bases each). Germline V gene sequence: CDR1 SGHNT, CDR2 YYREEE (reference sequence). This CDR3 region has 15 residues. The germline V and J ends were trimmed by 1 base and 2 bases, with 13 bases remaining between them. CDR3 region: CASSLSGRGPYEQYF. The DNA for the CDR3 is TGTGCCAGCAGCTTGTCAGGACGGGGACCCTACGAGCAGTACTTC.

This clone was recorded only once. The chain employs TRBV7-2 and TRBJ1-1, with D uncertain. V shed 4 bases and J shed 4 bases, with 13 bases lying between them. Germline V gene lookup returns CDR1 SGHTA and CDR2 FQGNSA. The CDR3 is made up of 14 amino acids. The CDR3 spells CASSSPGLGTEAFF. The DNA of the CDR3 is TGTGCCAGCAGCTCCCCAGGACTTGGCACTGAAGCTTTCTTT.

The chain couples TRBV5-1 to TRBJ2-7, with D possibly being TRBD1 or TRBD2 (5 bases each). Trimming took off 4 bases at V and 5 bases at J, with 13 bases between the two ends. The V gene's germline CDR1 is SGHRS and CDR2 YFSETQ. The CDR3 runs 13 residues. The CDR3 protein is CASSPTRGDEQYF. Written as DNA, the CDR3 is TGCGCCAGCAGCCCAACTAGGGGCGACGAGCAGTACTTC.

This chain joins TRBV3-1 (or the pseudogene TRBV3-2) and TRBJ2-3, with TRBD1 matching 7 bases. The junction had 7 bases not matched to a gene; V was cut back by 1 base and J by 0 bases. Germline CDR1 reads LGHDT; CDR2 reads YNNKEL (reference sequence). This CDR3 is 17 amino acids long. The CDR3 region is CASSQAQDRRSTDTQYF. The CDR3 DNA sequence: TGTGCCAGCAGCCAAGCCCAGGACAGGCGAAGCACAGATACGCAGTATTTT.